A single sample is the source of the 32 T cell receptor beta chains below, sequenced in a study of vaccination and CD4 T cells after COVID-19. These receptors have no identified antigens. Cultured CD4+ T-cell DNA underwent Oncomine TCR Beta short-read sequencing. TCRdb processed the PCR reads anew with MiXCR; each CDR3 protein has one entry. The data contain roughly 18,000 distinct CDR3 sequences, about 60% of them seen just once; the ten biggest clones take up 9.5% to 12%. Treatment given: approximately 9-day PBMC culture with coronavirus spike peptide pools or control peptides (ViraFEST assay). Sequencing used CD4+ T cells from blood, cultured in vitro. Receptors originate from a human donor who had recovered from COVID-19.

This chain connects TRBV12-3 or TRBV12-4 to TRBJ1-1; TRBD1 agrees at 7 bases. J was trimmed by 0 bases and V by 5 bases; bases with no gene match: 9. This CDR3 contains 16 residues. The CDR3: CASSPHRGGVNTEAFF. The CDR3 DNA follows: TGTGCCAGCAGTCCTCACAGGGGCGGGGTGAACACTGAAGCTTTCTTT.

CDR3 in DNA: TGTGCCAGCCGGGACAGGGGATTAGAAAATCAGCCCCAGCATTTT. As protein: CASRDRGLENQPQHF. The chain combines TRBV28 with TRBJ1-5; 10 positions agree with TRBD1. Per germline, CDR1 MDHEN and CDR2 SYDVKM. The CDR3 loop spans 15 amino acids. V shed 8 bases and J 4 bases; nucleotides not matched to a gene: 8.

The rearrangement links TRBV5-1 to TRBJ1-5, with D unresolved. With 2 bases removed from V and 0 bases from J, the gap between germline ends came to 12 bases. Germline loops: CDR1 SGHRS, CDR2 YFSETQ. There are 16 residues in the CDR3. The CDR3 DNA is TGCGCCAGCAGCTTAGGTACCCTTAATAGCAATCAGCCCCAGCATTTT. This codes for CASSLGTLNSNQPQHF.

The chain has TRBV4-2 and TRBJ2-7, with 11 bases matching TRBD2. Germline V gene data show CDR1 as LGHNA and CDR2 as YNFKEQ. The length of the CDR3 is 17 residues. With V trimmed by 0 bases and J by 5 bases, 9 bases remained unmatched. CDR3 residues: CASSQDSLAGGGDEQYF. Written as DNA, the CDR3 is TGTGCCAGCAGCCAAGATTCCCTAGCGGGAGGTGGGGACGAGCAGTACTTC.

The J gene is TRBJ1-2, the V gene TRBV19; possibly TRBD1 for D (5 bases). CDR1 is LNHDA, CDR2 SQIVND, per germline (reference sequence). The V and J ends lost 7 bases and 2 bases respectively, with 11 bases between them. The CDR3 spans 13 residues. Written as DNA, the CDR3 is TGTGCCAGTACCCCCCAGGGAAACTATGGCTACACCTTC. This codes for CASTPQGNYGYTF.

The chain uses TRBV5-1 and TRBJ2-7, with TRBD1 matching 11 bases. Germline CDR1 and CDR2: SGHRS and YFSETQ. Trimming removed 3 bases from V and 3 bases from J; junction bases left unmatched: 2. The CDR3 is made up of 14 amino acids. The CDR3: CASSWTGGNYEQYF. For the CDR3, the DNA is TGCGCCAGCAGCTGGACAGGGGGCAACTACGAGCAGTACTTC.

A few counts support this clonotype. Here the CDR3 reads CASSLLGTGPDTQYF. The CDR3, as DNA: TGTGCCAGCAGCTTATTAGGAACAGGACCAGATACGCAGTATTTT. The rearrangement joins TRBV7-3 to TRBJ2-3; tentatively, D is TRBD1 (5 bases). V lost 2 bases, J lost 4 bases, and 13 bases lay in between. The CDR3 is made up of 15 amino acids. Germline CDR1 and CDR2: SGHTA and FQGTGA.

The V and J genes are TRBV7-3 and TRBJ2-5; D remains unclear. From germline, CDR1 is SGHTA and CDR2 FQGTGA. V was clipped by 2 bases and J by 13 bases, with 14 bases between them. The CDR3 runs to 12 residues. The CDR3 nucleotides read TGTGCCAGCAGCTTACTTGGGCGCCCCCCGTACTTC. It is translated as CASSLLGRPPYF.

The chain employs TRBV6-1 and TRBJ2-7; 7 nucleotides agree with TRBD1. J was trimmed by 4 bases and V by 9 bases; bases with no gene match: 3. The CDR3 contains 11 residues. Germline assignment: CDR1 MNHNS and CDR2 SASEGT. CDR3 residues: CARGDRYEQYF. The CDR3 nucleotides read TGTGCCAGAGGGGACAGATACGAGCAGTACTTC.

The chain has TRBV29-1 and TRBJ2-1; possible D gene TRBD2, 5 bases. Trimming removed 5 bases at V and 5 bases at J, with 7 bases between. This CDR3 comprises 11 residues. Germline CDR1 reads SQVTM; CDR2 reads ANQGSEA. The chain's CDR3 is CSVTRNNEQFF. CDR3 in DNA: TGCAGCGTTACTAGGAACAATGAGCAGTTCTTC.

Judged by abundance, this clonotype is medium-sized (0.01 to 0.1%). The chain joins TRBV11-3 to TRBJ1-3, with D hard to call. Deletions cut 4 bases from V and 0 bases from J, with 13 bases between. The length of the CDR3 is 16 residues. The germline gives CDR1 SGHNT, CDR2 YENEEA. The CDR3, as DNA: TGTGCCAGCAGCTCCATCTTAGGTCCCTCTGGAAACACCATATATTTT. This encodes CASSSILGPSGNTIYF. The variable domain in full, with the rest retrieved from reference TRBV11-3 and TRBJ1-3, is EAGVVQSPRYKIIEKKQPVAFWCNPISGHNTLYWYLQNLGQGPELLIRYENEEAVDDSQLPKDRFSAERLKGVDSTLKIQPAELGDSAVYLCASSSILGPSGNTIYFGEGSWLTVV.

This clonotype showed up just a few times. The V call is TRBV20-1, the J call TRBJ1-5; possibly TRBD1 for D (6 bases). This CDR3 is 13 amino acids long. V was pared by 4 bases and J by 3 bases, with 10 bases between. Germline V gene sequence: CDR1 DFQATT, CDR2 SNEGSKA (reference sequence). In nucleotides, the CDR3 is TGCAGTGCTATAGGACAGAACAATCAGCCCCAGCATTTT. Protein: CSAIGQNNQPQHF.

The genes are TRBV10-3 and TRBJ2-7, with TRBD1 matching 7 bases. Germline lookup yields CDR1 ENHRY and CDR2 SYGVKD. J lost 7 bases, V lost 4 bases, and 7 bases had no gene match. This CDR3 contains 13 residues. The CDR3 DNA follows: TGTGCCATCAGTGTCCAGGGGGACCAAGAGCAGTACTTC. Translating it yields CAISVQGDQEQYF.

This clonotype came up a few times. The chain employs TRBV27 and TRBJ1-5; TRBD1 matches at 9 bases. The trim removed 3 bases at V and 6 bases at J, leaving 3 bases unmatched. Germline values: CDR1 MNHEY, CDR2 SMNVEV (reference sequence). The CDR3 has 14 amino acids. CDR3 region: CASSFDRGSQPQHF. Here the CDR3 DNA reads TGTGCCAGCAGTTTCGACAGGGGGAGTCAGCCCCAGCATTTT.

V and J are TRBV20-1 and TRBJ2-7; TRBD2 aligns across 9 bases. Trimming at V came to 7 bases and at J to 2 bases, leaving 3 bases not matched to a gene. The length of the CDR3 is 12 residues. Germline CDR1 and CDR2: DFQATT and SNEGSKA (reference sequence). CDR3 in amino acids: CSVASGAYEQYF. The CDR3 DNA sequence: TGCAGTGTAGCTAGCGGGGCCTACGAGCAGTACTTC.

The V and J genes are TRBV6-1 and TRBJ2-7, with TRBD1 identical over 11 bases. The germline V gene has CDR1 MNHNS and CDR2 SASEGT. The CDR3 loop spans 13 amino acids. After removal of 6 bases from V and 5 bases from J, the junction contained 3 bases not matched to a gene. CDR3 sequence: CASRRTGGNEQYF. CDR3 nucleotides: TGTGCCAGCAGAAGGACAGGGGGCAACGAGCAGTACTTC.

This clonotype has just a few counts. The chain uses TRBV30 and TRBJ1-1; D might be TRBD1 (5 bases). Germline V lookup: CDR1 GTSNPN, CDR2 SVGIG (reference sequence). The CDR3 length is 13 residues. Trimming stripped 3 bases from V and 3 bases from J, with 11 bases between. The chain's CDR3 is CAWRETVYTEAFF. CDR3 bases: TGTGCCTGGAGAGAGACAGTATACACTGAAGCTTTCTTT. Full variable domain (rest looked up from reference TRBV30 and TRBJ1-1): SQTIHQWPATLVQPVGSPLSLECTVEGTSNPNLYWYRQAAGRGLQLLFYSVGIGQISSEVPQNLSASRPQDRQFILSSKKLLLSDSGFYLCAWRETVYTEAFFGQGTRLTVV.

The chain combines TRBV12-3 or TRBV12-4 with TRBJ1-1; 9 nucleotides line up with TRBD1. CDR3 length equals 15 residues. V shed 8 bases and J 3 bases; nucleotides not matched to a gene: 10. The CDR3 DNA reads as TGTGCCAGCCACAAGGGACAGGGAATTCACACTGAAGCTTTCTTT. This translates into CASHKGQGIHTEAFF.

The sample holds a few counts of this clonotype. V usage is TRBV6-1 and J usage is TRBJ2-1; perhaps TRBD2 as D (6 bases). V lost 5 bases and J lost 0, with 17 bases in between. CDR3 length: 17 residues. CDR1 is MNHNS, CDR2 SASEGT, per germline. The CDR3 DNA follows: TGTGCCAGCAGTACCCCGGGGGACCCGAGCTCCTACAATGAGCAGTTCTTC. Amino acid sequence: CASSTPGDPSSYNEQFF.

The DNA of the CDR3 is TGTGCCAGCAGTTCAGATCCGACAGGGCCCGGTGAAAAACTGTTTTTT. Translation: CASSSDPTGPGEKLFF. The rearrangement links TRBV27 to TRBJ1-4; 7 bases are shared with TRBD1. Germline CDR1 MNHEY, CDR2 SMNVEV (reference sequence). V shed 4 bases, J shed 7 bases, and the junction held 12 bases outside the gene matches. CDR3 length: 16 residues.

V gene TRBV10-3 combines with J gene TRBJ2-6; D perhaps matches TRBD2 (5 bases). The CDR3 is 15 residues long. The V end was cut by 6 bases, the J end by 2 bases, with 11 bases between. The germline CDR1 and CDR2 sequences are ENHRY and SYGVKD. CDR3 nucleotides: TGTGCCATCAGCGTGGGAGTCGCTGGGGCCAACGTCCTGACTTTC. Encoded protein: CAISVGVAGANVLTF.

The chain joins TRBV27 to TRBJ1-6, with no clear D. Trimming pared 3 bases from V and 7 bases from J, leaving 10 bases between. Germline V gives CDR1 MNHEY, CDR2 SMNVEV (reference sequence). The CDR3 has 14 residues. The CDR3 loop reads CASSFGEANSPLHF. DNA of the CDR3: TGTGCCAGCAGTTTTGGGGAGGCGAATTCACCCCTCCACTTT.

As DNA, the CDR3 is TGTGCCAGTAGTACCACGACTAGCGGGGATCAAGAGACCCAGTACTTC. Protein product: CASSTTTSGDQETQYF. The chain carries TRBV19 and TRBJ2-5, with TRBD2 identical over 11 bases. CDR1 is LNHDA, CDR2 SQIVND, per germline (reference sequence). The CDR3 loop spans 16 amino acids. The V segment lost 4 bases and the J segment 2 bases; nucleotides outside the gene matches: 6.

A remark on this clonotype: The germline gene is not matched at one end of the junction; a read error may be the cause. The V call is TRBV7-2, the J call TRBJ2-5; TRBD2 aligns across 7 bases. CDR1 is SGHTA and CDR2 is FQGNSA in the germline V gene. The CDR3 sequence is 14 residues long. The CDR3 DNA follows: TGCGCCAGCAGCCAAGGGTGGGAGGGAGAGACCCAGTACTTC. Translating gives CASSQGWEGETQYF.

The V gene is TRBV14, the J gene TRBJ1-5; D is unresolved. This CDR3 comprises 14 residues. The germline V gene has CDR1 SGHDN and CDR2 FVKESK. V was pared by 1 base and J by 7 bases, with 11 bases between. The CDR3 coding sequence is TGTGCCAGCAGCCAAGGACGGGGAGGACAGCCCCAGCATTTT. As protein: CASSQGRGGQPQHF. The whole variable domain, filled in from reference TRBV14 and TRBJ1-5, reads EAGVTQFPSHSVIEKGQTVTLRCDPISGHDNLYWYRRVMGKEIKFLLHFVKESKQDESGMPNNRFLAERTGGTYSTLKVQPAELEDSGVYFCASSQGRGGQPQHFGDGTRLSIL.

The chain has TRBV19 and TRBJ2-7, with no clear D. CDR1 and CDR2 from the germline V gene are LNHDA and SQIVND (reference sequence). The CDR3 is made up of 16 amino acids. Trimming took 3 bases from V and 0 from J, leaving 15 bases between them. CDR3 residues: CASSMSAGTSSYEQYF. CDR3 bases: TGTGCCAGTAGTATGTCGGCCGGTACAAGCTCCTACGAGCAGTACTTC.

The V gene is TRBV6-1, the J gene TRBJ2-3; D may be TRBD2 (5 bases). V was shortened by 4 bases and J by 3 bases, with 14 bases between the two germline ends. The CDR3 loop spans 15 amino acids. CDR1 MNHNS and CDR2 SASEGT come from the germline V gene. CDR3 nucleotide sequence: TGTGCCAGCAGTGCCCAGTCGGGGTGGACAGATACGCAGTATTTT. As protein: CASSAQSGWTDTQYF.

The genes are TRBV28 and TRBJ2-4, with D unclear. The CDR3 runs 14 residues. The germline CDR1 and CDR2 sequences are MDHEN and SYDVKM. V was pared by 8 bases and J by 0 bases, with 11 bases between. CDR3 nucleotides: TGTGCCAGCCGAGGCACAGTAGCCAAAAACATTCAGTACTTC. Translating gives CASRGTVAKNIQYF.

The J gene is TRBJ1-2, the V gene TRBV20-1; D call uncertain. The CDR3 sequence is 12 residues long. Germline CDR1 reads DFQATT; CDR2 reads SNEGSKA (reference sequence). The V gene lost 6 bases and the J gene lost 8 bases, with 16 bases spanning the gap. CDR3 residues: CSAQGRASGYTF. The CDR3 DNA follows: TGCAGTGCCCAAGGTAGAGCCTCAGGCTACACCTTC.

The V gene is TRBV27, the J gene TRBJ1-6, with TRBD1 matching over 7 bases. J lost 8 bases, V lost 6 bases, and 7 bases had no gene match. This CDR3 contains 14 residues. Germline CDR1 is MNHEY and CDR2 is SMNVEV (reference sequence). As DNA, the CDR3 is TGTGCCAGCAGGGCAGGGGGTTACGATTCACCCCTCCACTTT. As protein: CASRAGGYDSPLHF.

The chain is built from TRBV5-4 and TRBJ2-7; D is possibly TRBD1 (5 bases). CDR3 length: 14 amino acids. V lost 0 bases and J 1 base, leaving 8 bases between the germline ends. Germline V gene data show CDR1 as SGHNT and CDR2 as YYREEE (reference sequence). The CDR3 DNA follows: TGTGCCAGCAGCTTGGGACAGCTGTCCTACGAGCAGTACTTC. Its translation is CASSLGQLSYEQYF.

This clonotype has more than one count but fewer than ten. At one end the junction does not follow the germline gene, possibly because of a read error. This chain uses TRBV6-1 with TRBJ1-5; a possible D gene is TRBD1 (5 bases). The CDR3 sequence is 14 residues long. Germline V gene data show CDR1 as MNHNS and CDR2 as SASEGT. CDR3 residues: CASREGQGGQPQHF. For the CDR3, the DNA is TGTGCCAGCAGGGAAGGGCAGGGTGGGCAGCCCCAGCATTTT.